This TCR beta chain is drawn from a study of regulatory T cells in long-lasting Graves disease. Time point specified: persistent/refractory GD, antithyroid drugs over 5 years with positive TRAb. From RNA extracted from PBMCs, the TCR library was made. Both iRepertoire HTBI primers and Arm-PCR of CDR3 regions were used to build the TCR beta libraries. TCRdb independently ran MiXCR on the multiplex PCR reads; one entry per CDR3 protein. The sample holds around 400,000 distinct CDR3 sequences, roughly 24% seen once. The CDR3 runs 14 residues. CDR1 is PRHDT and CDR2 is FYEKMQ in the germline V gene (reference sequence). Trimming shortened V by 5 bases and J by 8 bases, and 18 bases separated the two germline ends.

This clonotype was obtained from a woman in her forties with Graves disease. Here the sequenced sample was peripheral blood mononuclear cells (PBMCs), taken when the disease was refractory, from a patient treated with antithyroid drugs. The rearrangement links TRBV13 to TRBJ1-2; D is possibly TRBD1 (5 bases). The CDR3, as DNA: TGTGCCAGCAGCCTGGGACGACAGTATGCGGGCTACACCTTC. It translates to CASSLGRQYAGYTF.